The 10 T cell receptor beta chains presented below share a single source sample, sequenced in a study of blood T cell repertoires in COVID-19. Produced via immunoSEQ multiplex PCR; TCRdb's table is partial and in-frame only. The sample has some 190,000 clones, more than 80% seen once. Sequenced input: peripheral blood. The receptors here all came from a woman aged 80 or older with COVID-19, enrolled during active disease.

The chain couples TRBV3-1 (or the pseudogene TRBV3-2) to TRBJ2-3; TRBD2 might be the D (5 bases). CDR1 LGHDT and CDR2 YNNKEL come from the germline V gene (reference sequence). Trimming stripped 3 bases from V and 6 bases from J, with 10 bases between. The CDR3 has 13 amino acids. CDR3 loop: CASSQSSGDTQYF. CDR3 nucleotide sequence: TGTGCCAGCAGCCAGTCTTCGGGGGATACGCAGTATTTT.

The chain employs TRBV5-1 and TRBJ2-2, with 9 bases lining up with TRBD1. The CDR3 covers 16 residues. V lost 3 bases, J lost 4 bases, and 7 bases stayed unmatched. The germline V gene has CDR1 SGHRS and CDR2 YFSETQ. The DNA for the CDR3 is TGCGCCAGCAGCTCGCCCGGGACAGGGTTCACCGGGGAGCTGTTTTTT. Residues: CASSSPGTGFTGELFF.

The chain employs TRBV5-5 and TRBJ1-5; the D is unclear. Trimming removed 0 bases from V and 6 bases from J, with 7 bases in between. This CDR3 has 13 amino acids. Germline CDR1 reads SGHKS; CDR2 reads YYEKEE (reference sequence). The CDR3 nucleotides read TGTGCCAGCAGCTTGGGACCGGGTCAGCCCCAGCATTTT. Translated, it gives CASSLGPGQPQHF.

In its sample, this clone was seen once. This rearrangement joins TRBV5-1 to TRBJ2-5; a weak D match, TRBD2 (6 bases). The CDR3 extends over 15 amino acids. CDR1 is SGHRS, CDR2 YFSETQ, per germline. Trimming pared 2 bases from V and 4 bases from J, leaving 15 bases between. CDR3 sequence reads: CASSFRRGRGETQYF. CDR3 sequence (DNA): TGCGCCAGCAGCTTCCGGCGGGGCCGCGGAGAGACCCAGTACTTC.

The chain uses TRBV6-5 and TRBJ2-5; the D gene is possibly TRBD2 (7 bases). From germline, CDR1 is MNHEY and CDR2 SVGAGI. The length of the CDR3 is 13 residues. V dropped 7 bases and J dropped 3 bases, with 12 bases sitting between them. CDR3 residues: CASIRGAKETQYF. In nucleotides, the CDR3 is TGTGCCAGCATCCGGGGGGCCAAAGAGACCCAGTACTTC.

The DNA for the CDR3 is TGTGCCAGCAGCCTAGCAGGACAGAGCAACACTGAAGCTTTCTTT. As protein: CASSLAGQSNTEAFF. The V call is TRBV11-3, the J call TRBJ1-1, with D perhaps matching TRBD1 (6 bases). The CDR3 runs to 15 residues. V lost 5 bases and J 2 bases, leaving 15 bases between the germline ends. The V gene's germline CDR1 is SGHNT and CDR2 YENEEA.

J is TRBJ2-7 and V is TRBV19; 10 positions agree with TRBD2. The J call may be mistaken, given a closer DNA end match to TRBJ2-1. This CDR3 contains 17 residues. Germline CDR1 reads LNHDA; CDR2 reads SQIVND (reference sequence). As DNA, the CDR3 is TGTGCCAGTAGTTTCTACCCGAGCGGGAGGGGAAACAATGAGCAGTTCTTC. Its translation is CASSFYPSGRGNNEQFF.

The V gene is TRBV18, the J gene TRBJ1-2; D gene uncertain. This CDR3 is 13 amino acids long. Trimming left V 3 bases short and J 2 bases short, with 7 bases between. CDR1 and CDR2 (germline): KGHSH, LQKENI. The DNA of the CDR3 is TGTGCCAGCTCACCCCTGCGAAACTATGGCTACACCTTC. It encodes CASSPLRNYGYTF.

The chain is built from TRBV18 and TRBJ1-5, with 7 bases aligning to TRBD1. Unmatched junction bases numbered 3, after V lost 2 bases and J lost 5 bases. This CDR3 contains 14 residues. Germline CDR1 and CDR2: KGHSH and LQKENI. CDR3 sequence (DNA): TGTGCCAGCTCACCAGGACAGGCATATCAGCCCCAGCATTTT. Translated: CASSPGQAYQPQHF. Full variable domain (rest looked up from reference TRBV18 and TRBJ1-5): NAGVMQNPRHLVRRRGQEARLRCSPMKGHSHVYWYRQLPEEGLKFMVYLQKENIIDESGMPKERFSAEFPKEGPSILRIQQVVRGDSAAYFCASSPGQAYQPQHFGDGTRLSIL.

V gene TRBV10-1 combines with J gene TRBJ2-5; tentative D call: TRBD1 (5 bases). CDR1 WNHNN and CDR2 SYGVQD come from the germline V gene (reference sequence). The CDR3 has 12 amino acids. Trimming shortened V by 8 bases and J by 2 bases, and 9 bases separated the two germline ends. The DNA for the CDR3 is TGCGCCAGCGGACGGACACAAGAGACCCAGTACTTC. Amino acids: CASGRTQETQYF.